A selection of T cell receptor beta chains follows, all from one sample in a study of shared T cell receptors in the human thymus. Sequenced by immunoSEQ multiplex PCR; TCRdb stores in-frame clones only, minus some. Found here are about 540,000 clones, 78% of them singletons; the top ten hold roughly 0.013%. These same data were also listed under a study on human thymus T cells.

The material sequenced was thymocytes. Receptors originate from a boy under three years old with a congenital heart defect. Both conserved end residues are part of each CDR3. The D gene is left open where the match is weak. Expanded clones get a size class; other rows say once, few or many, or leave the size out.

D gene,J gene,V gene,clone size,CDR3 DNA,CDR3 protein
NA,TRBJ1-1,TRBV5-4,NA,TGTGCCAGCAGCTTGGGTCCACAGGGCATGAACACTGAAGCTTTCTTT,CASSLGPQGMNTEAFF
TRBD2,TRBJ2-1,TRBV5-6,NA,TGTGCCAGCAGCCCAGGTGGTAGCGGGAGGGGGGTCAATGAGCAGTTCTTC,CASSPGGSGRGVNEQFF
NA,TRBJ2-7,TRBV11-3,NA,TGTGCCAGCAGCCCACGCGGGACGCCGCCGGAGCTAAACTACGAGCAGTACTTC,CASSPRGTPPELNYEQYF
TRBD2,TRBJ2-5,TRBV29-1,NA,TGCAGCGTTGGTCCTAGCGGGAGAGGAGAGACCCAGTACTTC,CSVGPSGRGETQYF
NA,TRBJ2-7,TRBV5-4,NA,TGTGCCTGGGGGCGGGCCGGGGTCTACGAGCAGTACTTC,CAWGRAGVYEQYF
NA,TRBJ2-1,TRBV20-1,NA,TGCAGTGCTCTTAACTACAATGAGCAGTTCTTC,CSALNYNEQFF
TRBD2,TRBJ2-5,TRBV7-9,NA,TGTGCCAGCAGCTTAGTATCAGGACTAGCGGTCCAAGAGACCCAGTACTTC,CASSLVSGLAVQETQYF
NA,TRBJ1-1,TRBV7-8,few,TGTGCCAGCAGACCAGGCTACACCTCGAACACTGAAGCTTTCTTT,CASRPGYTSNTEAFF
TRBD2,TRBJ2-5,TRBV2,NA,TGTGCCAGCAGAGTAGCGGGAGGGTTAAAGACCCAGTACTTC,CASRVAGGLKTQYF
TRBD2,TRBJ2-1,TRBV5-6,few,TGTGCCAGCAGCTTGTTAGCGGGTAGCTCCCACAATGAGCAGTTCTTC,CASSLLAGSSHNEQFF
NA,TRBJ2-5,TRBV4-3,few,TGCGCCAGCAGCCAAGTCATAGACTCGAGGGAGACCCAGTACTTC,CASSQVIDSRETQYF
NA,TRBJ2-4,TRBV29-1,NA,TGCAGAGCACGCGGGGAAGCGGTCTTAGCCAAAAACATTCAGTACTTC,CRARGEAVLAKNIQYF
NA,TRBJ1-2,TRBV30,NA,TGTGCCTGGAGTGTAGCGGGGGGCCTAATCTATGGCTACACCTTC,CAWSVAGGLIYGYTF
TRBD2,TRBJ2-1,TRBV30,NA,TGTGCCTGGAGGGAGGATCGAAGCGGGAGTAATGAGCAGTTCTTC,CAWREDRSGSNEQFF
TRBD1,TRBJ2-7,TRBV7-9,NA,TGTGCCAGCAGCTGCCCCGGGACAGGGGGGCCCTACGAGCAGTACTTC,CASSCPGTGGPYEQYF
TRBD2,TRBJ2-5,TRBV2,NA,TGTGCCAGCTCCCTGGGACTAGCGGGAGTAGAGACCCAGTACTTC,CASSLGLAGVETQYF
TRBD2,TRBJ2-2,TRBV14,NA,TGTGCCAGCAGCCTAGGACTAGCGGGAGGGGACGAACCCACCGGGGAGCTGTTTTTT,CASSLGLAGGDEPTGELFF
NA,TRBJ2-4,TRBV27,NA,TGTGCCAGCAGTTTATCACACGCCAAAAACATTCAGTACTTC,CASSLSHAKNIQYF
NA,TRBJ1-1,TRBV19,NA,TGTGCCAGCACCCCGGGTAGCACTGAAGCTTTCTTT,CASTPGSTEAFF
NA,TRBJ1-1,TRBV28,few,TGTGCCAGCAGTTTTCAAGGGGCCACTGAAGCTTTCTTT,CASSFQGATEAFF
TRBD2,TRBJ2-3,TRBV15,few,TGTGCCACCAGCAGAGGGCGCCAGACTAGCAGGACCACAGATACGCAGTATTTT,CATSRGRQTSRTTDTQYF
NA,TRBJ2-1,TRBV7-3,NA,TGTGCCAGCAGTCTACATCCCCAAAGCGGCAATGAGCAGTTCTTC,CASSLHPQSGNEQFF
NA,TRBJ2-1,TRBV5-1,NA,TGCGCCAGCAGCTTGGAGGGGAGGTGGGATGAGCAGTTCTTC,CASSLEGRWDEQFF
NA,TRBJ2-7,TRBV2,NA,TGTGCTGGGGGCAGGGTAGGCTACGAGCAGTACTTC,CAGGRVGYEQYF